The 8 T cell receptor beta chains in this list originate from one sample, sequenced in a study of blood T cell repertoires in COVID-19. Clones were read by immunoSEQ multiplex PCR, and TCRdb kept only the in-frame ones, dropping some. The sample includes 200,000 to 300,000 clones, around 84% of them seen just once. The sequencing sample was made of peripheral blood. These receptors were taken from an older woman with COVID-19, enrolled during active disease.

The rearrangement uses TRBV24-1 and TRBJ2-2; 9 positions agree with TRBD2. The CDR3 has 17 residues. From germline, CDR1 is KGHDR and CDR2 SFDVKD. The junction had 9 bases not matched to a gene; V was cut back by 7 bases and J by 1 base. CDR3 nucleotide sequence: TGTGCCACCAGCGAGACTAGCGGAGCCTGGAACACCGGGGAGCTGTTTTTT. This sequence encodes CATSETSGAWNTGELFF.

The chain couples TRBV12-5 to TRBJ1-1; D is ambiguous. The germline V gene encodes CDR1 LGHNT and CDR2 FRNRAP. Trimming took 1 base from V and 3 from J, leaving 6 bases between them. This CDR3 contains 13 residues. The CDR3 DNA follows: TGTGCTAGTGGTTTGGACCAGTACACTGAAGCTTTCTTT. It specifies CASGLDQYTEAFF. The full variable domain, with the rest looked up from reference TRBV12-5 and TRBJ1-1, is DARVTQTPRHKVTEMGQEVTMRCQPILGHNTVFWYRQTMMQGLELLAYFRNRAPLDDSGMPKDRFSAEMPDATLATLKIQPSEPRDSAVYFCASGLDQYTEAFFGQGTRLTVV.

This chain links TRBV10-2 with TRBJ2-7; 10 nucleotides line up with TRBD1. Germline V gene lookup returns CDR1 WSHSY and CDR2 SAAADI. The CDR3 loop spans 14 amino acids. V gave up 6 bases and J gave up 5 bases; unmatched junction bases: 7. Here the CDR3 reads CASSRDRGSHEQYF. In DNA, the CDR3 is TGCGCCAGCAGCCGGGACAGGGGTTCCCACGAGCAGTACTTC.

The chain uses TRBV9 and TRBJ1-2; D unresolved. The V gene lost 4 bases and the J gene lost 2 bases, with 9 bases spanning the gap. In germline, CDR1 is SGDLS, CDR2 YYNGEE. There are 13 residues in the CDR3. Written as DNA, the CDR3 is TGTGCCAGCAGCACGGGGATGAACTATGGCTACACCTTC. This translates into CASSTGMNYGYTF. The whole variable domain, filled in from reference TRBV9 and TRBJ1-2, reads DSGVTQTPKHLITATGQRVTLRCSPRSGDLSVYWYQQSLDQGLQFLIQYYNGEERAKGNILERFSAQQFPDLHSELNLSSLELGDSALYFCASSTGMNYGYTFGSGTRLTVV.

This rearrangement joins TRBV6-5 to TRBJ2-5, with a weak D call TRBD1 (6 bases). Germline V lookup: CDR1 MNHEY, CDR2 SVGAGI. This CDR3 region has 14 residues. Trimming removed 0 bases at V and 1 base at J, with 6 bases between. The CDR3: CASSYSQGQETQYF. Written as DNA, the CDR3 is TGTGCCAGCAGTTACTCACAGGGCCAAGAGACCCAGTACTTC.

The rearrangement uses TRBV29-1 and TRBJ2-1, with D possibly matching TRBD2 (5 bases). From germline, CDR1 is SQVTM and CDR2 ANQGSEA. V dropped 4 bases and J dropped 9 bases, with 10 bases sitting between them. The CDR3 is made up of 11 amino acids. The CDR3 reads CSVGRASEQFF. In nucleotides, the CDR3 is TGCAGCGTTGGGCGGGCCTCTGAGCAGTTCTTC.

The chain combines TRBV28 with TRBJ2-1, with D unclear. The CDR3 spans 17 residues. Germline loops: CDR1 MDHEN, CDR2 SYDVKM. V shed 0 bases and J shed 2 bases, with 14 bases lying between them. The CDR3 DNA sequence: TGTGCCAGCAGTTTATGGGCCCGAGCGAACACCTACAATGAGCAGTTCTTC. Translated, it gives CASSLWARANTYNEQFF.

V and J are TRBV10-3 and TRBJ2-1, with 13 bases matching TRBD2. The trim removed 3 bases at V and 7 bases at J, leaving 6 bases unmatched. Germline V gene data show CDR1 as ENHRY and CDR2 as SYGVKD. The CDR3 extends over 16 amino acids. CDR3 amino acids: CAISDGTSGRGNEQFF. Written as DNA, the CDR3 is TGTGCCATCAGTGATGGAACTAGCGGGAGGGGGAATGAGCAGTTCTTC.